This T cell receptor beta chain derives from a study of T-cell reconstitution after alpha-beta-depleted transplantation in children. This CDR3 has 15 amino acids. The germline CDR1 and CDR2 sequences are MNHEY and SMNVEV (reference sequence). Trimming stripped 4 bases from V and 3 bases from J, with 13 bases between. Unique molecular identifiers were used to barcode this TCRbeta library. TCRdb redid the calling of the PCR reads with MiXCR, one entry per CDR3 protein. The data contain about 480,000 distinct CDR3 sequences, around 12% of them singletons. The TCR comes from a human donor who donated a stem cell graft to a child with combined immunodeficiency. This chain links TRBV27 with TRBJ2-1; unclear D gene. The sequenced sample was PBMCs from the stem cell graft donor, obtained from the stem cell graft. The CDR3 spells CASSSIPTNYNEQFF. The CDR3 bases are TGTGCCAGCAGTTCGATCCCGACGAACTACAATGAGCAGTTCTTC.